A selection of T cell receptor beta chains follows, all from one sample in a study of T cells after posttransplantation cyclophosphamide. TCRdb keeps only in-frame clones here, not all; method: immunoSEQ multiplex PCR. In the table there are tens of thousands of clones, around 91% of which are singletons. Sequencing used PBMCs, obtained roughly 60 days after allogeneic stem cell transplant with posttransplant cyclophosphamide. The receptors stem from a male patient between 55 and 70 years old who received an allogeneic stem cell transplant from a related donor and was CMV-positive. The graft donor may account for some of the T cells. CDR3s include the opening cysteine and the closing phenylalanine or tryptophan.

TRBV6-1	TRBJ2-4	CASSETGGQAKNIQYF
TRBV29-1	TRBJ1-2	CSAQAPGSNGYTF
TRBV5-1	TRBJ2-3	CASRRGLGADTQYF
TRBV7-2	TRBJ2-3	CASSLQGAGSDTQYF
TRBV5-4	TRBJ2-3	CASSLISPGTDTQYF
TRBV5-8	TRBJ1-5	CASSLAVGTGGMGNQPQHF
TRBV12-5	TRBJ1-2	CASGLGQGLGYTF
TRBV6-1	TRBJ1-5	CASSEFDLDRVGLGNQPQHF
TRBV6-1	TRBJ2-7	CASTTGDTTYEQYF
TRBV7-9	TRBJ1-1	CASSLPYAEAFF
TRBV2	TRBJ2-1	CASRPGTSGQNEQFF
TRBV30	TRBJ2-3	CAWSVGDTQYF
TRBV30	TRBJ1-2	CAWSVAGNYGYTF
TRBV19	TRBJ2-3	CASSRRGALSTDTQYF
TRBV7-2	TRBJ2-2	CASSLRGMNTGELFF
TRBV10-3	TRBJ1-3	CAISYTQNSGNTIYF
TRBV11-2	TRBJ1-2	CASSFMGQGLYTF
TRBV7-9	TRBJ2-3	CASSFTIGDREGSTDTQYF
TRBV19	TRBJ2-7	CASSQDGGKAYEQYF
TRBV2	TRBJ1-1	CASSDQVVGTEAFF
TRBV27	TRBJ1-1	CASSFATTGAEAFF